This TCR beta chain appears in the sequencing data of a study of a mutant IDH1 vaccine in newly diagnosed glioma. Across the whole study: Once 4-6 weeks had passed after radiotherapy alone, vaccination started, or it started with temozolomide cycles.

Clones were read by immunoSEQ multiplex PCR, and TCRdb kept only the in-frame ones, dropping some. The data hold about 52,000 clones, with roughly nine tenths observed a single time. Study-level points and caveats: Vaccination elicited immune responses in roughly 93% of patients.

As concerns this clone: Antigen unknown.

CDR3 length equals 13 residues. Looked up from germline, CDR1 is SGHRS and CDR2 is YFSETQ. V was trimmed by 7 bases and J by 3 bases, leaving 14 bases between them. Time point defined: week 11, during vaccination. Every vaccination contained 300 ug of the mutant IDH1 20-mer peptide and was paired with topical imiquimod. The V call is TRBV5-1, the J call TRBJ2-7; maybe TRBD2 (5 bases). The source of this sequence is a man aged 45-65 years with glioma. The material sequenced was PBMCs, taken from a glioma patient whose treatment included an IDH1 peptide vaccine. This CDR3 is CASGRGGNYEQYF. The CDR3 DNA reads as TGCGCCAGCGGCCGGGGTGGGAACTACGAGCAGTACTTC.